These 17 T cell receptor beta chains came from one sample sequenced in a study of blood T cell repertoires in COVID-19. Using immunoSEQ multiplex PCR, the repertoire was profiled, and TCRdb retains in-frame clones only, with some absent. Of over 120,000 clones listed, about 87% are singletons. The sample was peripheral blood. The receptors derive from a human donor in a cohort sampled during active COVID-19.

The chain links TRBV5-1 to TRBJ1-2, with unresolved D. The germline CDR1 and CDR2 sequences are SGHRS and YFSETQ. The CDR3 length is 14 residues. The ends were cut back, 1 base at V and 0 bases at J, with 7 bases in the middle. The DNA for the CDR3 is TGCGCCAGCAGCTTGTCTACAGCTAACTATGGCTACACCTTC. It encodes CASSLSTANYGYTF.

V is TRBV6-5 and J is TRBJ2-2; possibly TRBD1 for D (6 bases). Germline lookup yields CDR1 MNHEY and CDR2 SVGAGI. This CDR3 region has 13 residues. Trimming removed 6 bases at V and 8 bases at J, with 13 bases between. CDR3 DNA sequence: TGTGCCAGCAGGATACCCGGGACAGGGGAGCTGTTTTTT. This gives the protein CASRIPGTGELFF.

The chain recombines TRBV7-9 with TRBJ1-2; weak D call: TRBD1 (5 bases). The CDR3 contains 12 residues. Between the trimmed V and J ends, which lost 1 base and 6 bases, there was a span of 6 bases. Per the germline V gene, CDR1 is SEHNR and CDR2 is FQNEAQ (reference sequence). CDR3 in DNA: TGTGCCAGCAGCTTAGGGGGGGATGGCTACACCTTC. Translating it yields CASSLGGDGYTF.

V is TRBV28 and J is TRBJ2-2; 8 positions match TRBD2. This CDR3 has 15 amino acids. Germline CDR1 reads MDHEN; CDR2 reads SYDVKM. With 4 bases clipped from V and 9 bases from J, the junction kept 10 bases outside the gene matches. The CDR3 DNA follows: TGTGCCAGCAGTTACCCCGGGACTAGAGTGAGGGAGCTGTTTTTT. Its translation: CASSYPGTRVRELFF.

This chain joins TRBV24-1 and TRBJ1-2; TRBD1 might be the D (6 bases). V shed 6 bases and J shed 5 bases, with 12 bases lying between them. Germline lookup yields CDR1 KGHDR and CDR2 SFDVKD. The CDR3 covers 13 residues. DNA of the CDR3: TGTGCCACCAGTCACGCAGGACAGTATGGCTACACCTTC. This codes for CATSHAGQYGYTF.

This chain uses TRBV12-3 or TRBV12-4 with TRBJ2-5, with D hard to call. This CDR3 has 12 amino acids. V lost 6 bases to trimming and J lost 9 bases, with 14 bases between them. CDR3 residues: CASSQADLSQYF. Written as DNA, the CDR3 is TGTGCCAGCAGCCAAGCAGACTTATCCCAGTACTTC.

V and J are TRBV9 and TRBJ2-2; TRBD1 might be the D (7 bases). Trimming cost V 4 bases and J 5 bases, with 12 bases left between them. This CDR3 is built from 14 residues. Germline lookup yields CDR1 SGDLS and CDR2 YYNGEE. In DNA, the CDR3 is TGTGCCAGCAGCCGGAGGGGGCCGACCGGGGAGCTGTTTTTT. It translates to CASSRRGPTGELFF.

V is TRBV19 and J is TRBJ2-3; a weak D match, TRBD1 (6 bases). This CDR3 has 15 amino acids. The ends were cut back, 8 bases at V and 0 bases at J, with 15 bases in the middle. Germline V gene data show CDR1 as LNHDA and CDR2 as SQIVND (reference sequence). CDR3 residues: CASSARGASTDTQYF. In DNA form, the CDR3 reads TGTGCCAGTTCCGCCAGGGGTGCTAGCACAGATACGCAGTATTTT.

The chain has TRBV10-3 and TRBJ2-2; D perhaps matches TRBD2 (5 bases). This CDR3 is 14 amino acids long. Germline V gene sequence: CDR1 ENHRY, CDR2 SYGVKD. Trimming removed 3 bases from V and 3 bases from J, with 8 bases in between. The DNA of the CDR3 is TGTGCCATCAGTGATCGGCGGGACACCGGGGAGCTGTTTTTT. Amino acids: CAISDRRDTGELFF.

The chain employs TRBV6-2 or TRBV6-3 and TRBJ2-7; TRBD1 might be the D (6 bases). The CDR3 loop spans 19 amino acids. The V end was cut by 0 bases, the J end by 3 bases, with 24 bases between. From germline, CDR1 is MNHEY and CDR2 SVGEGT. The CDR3 is CASSYSSKAGQGLFYEQYF. The CDR3 nucleotides read TGTGCCAGCAGTTACTCCAGCAAAGCCGGCCAGGGGTTGTTCTACGAGCAGTACTTC.

The chain employs TRBV24-1 and TRBJ1-2; the match to TRBD1 covers 7 bases. Trimming removed 5 bases from V and 5 bases from J; junction bases left unmatched: 4. This CDR3 has 13 amino acids. CDR1 is KGHDR, CDR2 SFDVKD, per germline. CDR3 protein: CATSADRVYGYTF. CDR3 sequence (DNA): TGTGCCACCAGTGCAGACAGGGTTTATGGCTACACCTTC.

The chain joins TRBV7-6 to TRBJ2-7, with D tentatively TRBD2 (5 bases). Trimming removed 6 bases from V and 0 bases from J, with 15 bases in between. The germline V gene encodes CDR1 SGHVS and CDR2 FNYEAQ. The CDR3 length is 15 residues. The CDR3 reads CASRLVPQRSYEQYF. CDR3 in DNA: TGTGCCAGCAGACTAGTCCCGCAGCGCTCCTACGAGCAGTACTTC.

The V gene is TRBV30, the J gene TRBJ2-7; possibly TRBD2 for D (5 bases). Germline V lookup: CDR1 GTSNPN, CDR2 SVGIG (reference sequence). V shed 8 bases and J shed 7 bases, with 12 bases lying between them. The CDR3 spans 10 residues. The CDR3 loop reads CARGFGEQYV. CDR3 in DNA: TGTGCCCGGGGATTCGGGGAGCAGTACGTC.

This chain uses TRBV19 with TRBJ1-2; D is undetermined. The germline V and J ends were trimmed by 2 bases and 4 bases, with 14 bases remaining between them. CDR3 length: 15 amino acids. Germline V gene sequence: CDR1 LNHDA, CDR2 SQIVND (reference sequence). CDR3 protein: CASSISGGIGYGYTF. The CDR3 nucleotides are TGTGCCAGTAGTATATCGGGAGGGATAGGCTATGGCTACACCTTC.

The rearrangement joins TRBV19 to TRBJ2-7; TRBD1 matches at 9 bases. Looked up from germline, CDR1 is LNHDA and CDR2 is SQIVND (reference sequence). CDR3 length equals 13 residues. Trimming at V came to 1 base and at J to 5 bases, leaving 0 bases not matched to a gene. CDR3 sequence (DNA): TGTGCCAGTAGTATAGGGACAGGGGACGAGCAGTACTTC. Its translation is CASSIGTGDEQYF. Using reference TRBV19 and TRBJ2-7 for the parts outside the CDR3, the full variable domain is DGGITQSPKYLFRKEGQNVTLSCEQNLNHDAMYWYRQDPGQGLRLIYYSQIVNDFQKGDIAEGYSVSREKKESFPLTVTSAQKNPTAFYLCASSIGTGDEQYFGPGTRLTVT.

This clone was observed a single time. This sequence joins TRBV6-1 and TRBJ2-3; D is perhaps TRBD2 (6 bases). This CDR3 region has 16 residues. Germline loops: CDR1 MNHNS, CDR2 SASEGT. V was cut by 1 base and J by 1 base, with 12 bases left in between. The CDR3 region is CASSEVWRGGTDTQYF. Written as DNA, the CDR3 is TGTGCCAGCAGTGAAGTCTGGCGCGGGGGCACAGATACGCAGTATTTT.

This clone was found once. The genes are TRBV24-1 and TRBJ1-5; 7 bases fit TRBD1. V shed 4 bases and J 5 bases; nucleotides not matched to a gene: 10. Looked up from germline, CDR1 is KGHDR and CDR2 is SFDVKD. This CDR3 comprises 16 residues. For the CDR3, the DNA is TGTGCCACCAGTGACCCCCGACAGGGCCGTGATCAGCCCCAGCATTTT. As protein: CATSDPRQGRDQPQHF.